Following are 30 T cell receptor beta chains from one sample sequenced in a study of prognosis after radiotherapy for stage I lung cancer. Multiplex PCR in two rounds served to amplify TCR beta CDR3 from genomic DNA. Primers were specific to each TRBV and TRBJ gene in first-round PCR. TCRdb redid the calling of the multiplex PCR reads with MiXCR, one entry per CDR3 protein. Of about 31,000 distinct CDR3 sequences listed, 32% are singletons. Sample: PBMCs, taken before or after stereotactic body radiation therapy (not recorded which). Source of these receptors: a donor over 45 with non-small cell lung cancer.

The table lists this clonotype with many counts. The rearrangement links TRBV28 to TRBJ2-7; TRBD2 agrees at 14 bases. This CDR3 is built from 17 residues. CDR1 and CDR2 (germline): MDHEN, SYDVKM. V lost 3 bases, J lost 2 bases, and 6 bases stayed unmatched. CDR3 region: CASSFWTSGRPTYEQYF. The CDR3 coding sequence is TGTGCCAGCAGTTTCTGGACTAGCGGGAGGCCGACCTACGAGCAGTACTTC.

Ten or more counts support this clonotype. CDR3 DNA: TGCGCCAGCAGCTTCGGGACAGGGGCTCCAGAGACCCAGTACTTC. It encodes CASSFGTGAPETQYF. The chain combines TRBV5-1 with TRBJ2-5, with 10 bases identical to TRBD1. The ends lost 2 bases at V and 4 bases at J; junction bases unmatched: 5. The length of the CDR3 is 15 residues. Looked up from germline, CDR1 is SGHRS and CDR2 is YFSETQ.

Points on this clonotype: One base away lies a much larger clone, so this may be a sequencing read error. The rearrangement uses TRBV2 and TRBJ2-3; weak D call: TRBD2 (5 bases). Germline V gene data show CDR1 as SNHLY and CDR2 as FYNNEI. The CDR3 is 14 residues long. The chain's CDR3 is CVIKRNEGSDTQYF. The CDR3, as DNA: TGTGTTATAAAGAGGAACGAGGGCTCAGATACGCAGTATTTT.

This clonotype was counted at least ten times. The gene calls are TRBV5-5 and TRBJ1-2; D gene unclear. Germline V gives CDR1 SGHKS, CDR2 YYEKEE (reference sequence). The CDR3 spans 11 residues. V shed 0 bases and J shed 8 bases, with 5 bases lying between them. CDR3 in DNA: TGTGCCAGCAGCTTGGCCGGAGGCTACACCTTC. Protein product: CASSLAGGYTF. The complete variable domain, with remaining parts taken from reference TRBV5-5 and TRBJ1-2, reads DAGVTQSPTHLIKTRGQQVTLRCSPISGHKSVSWYQQVLGQGPQFIFQYYEKEERGRGNFPDRFSARQFPNYSSELNVNALLLGDSALYLCASSLAGGYTFGSGTRLTVV.

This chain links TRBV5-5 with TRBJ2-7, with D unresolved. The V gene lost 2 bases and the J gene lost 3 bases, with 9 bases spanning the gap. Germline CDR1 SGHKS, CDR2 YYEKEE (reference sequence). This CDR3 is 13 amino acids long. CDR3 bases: TGTGCCAGCAGCTTCTGCCAGATCTACGAGCAGTACTTC. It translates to CASSFCQIYEQYF.

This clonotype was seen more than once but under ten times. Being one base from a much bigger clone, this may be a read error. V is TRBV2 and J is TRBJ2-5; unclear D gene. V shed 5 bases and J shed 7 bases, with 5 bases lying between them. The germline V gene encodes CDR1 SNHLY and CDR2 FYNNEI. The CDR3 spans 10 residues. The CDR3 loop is CASSLATQYF. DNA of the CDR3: TGTGCCAGCAGTCTGGCGACCCAGTACTTC.

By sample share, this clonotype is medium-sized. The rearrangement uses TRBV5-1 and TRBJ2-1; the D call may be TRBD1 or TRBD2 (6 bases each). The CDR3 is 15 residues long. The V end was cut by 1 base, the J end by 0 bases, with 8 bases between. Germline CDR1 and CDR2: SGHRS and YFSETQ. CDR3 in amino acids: CASSLRGVSYNEQFF. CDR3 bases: TGCGCCAGCAGCTTGAGGGGGGTCTCCTACAATGAGCAGTTCTTC.

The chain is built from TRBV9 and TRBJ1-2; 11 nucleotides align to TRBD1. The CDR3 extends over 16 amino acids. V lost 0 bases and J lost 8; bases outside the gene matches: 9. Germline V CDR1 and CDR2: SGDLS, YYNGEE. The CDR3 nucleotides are TGTGCCAGCAGCGTAGCCGGGACAGGGGGGAATCGGGGCTACACCTTC. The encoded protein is CASSVAGTGGNRGYTF. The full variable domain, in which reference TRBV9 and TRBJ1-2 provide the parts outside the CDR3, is DSGVTQTPKHLITATGQRVTLRCSPRSGDLSVYWYQQSLDQGLQFLIQYYNGEERAKGNILERFSAQQFPDLHSELNLSSLELGDSALYFCASSVAGTGGNRGYTFGSGTRLTVV.

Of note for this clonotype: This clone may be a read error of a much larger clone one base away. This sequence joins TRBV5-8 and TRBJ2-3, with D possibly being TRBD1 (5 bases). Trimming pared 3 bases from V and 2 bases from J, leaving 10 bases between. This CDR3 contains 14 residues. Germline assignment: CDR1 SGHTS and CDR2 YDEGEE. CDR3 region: CASSSDSFTDTQYF. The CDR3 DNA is TGTGCCAGCAGCTCTGACAGTTTCACAGATACGCAGTATTTT. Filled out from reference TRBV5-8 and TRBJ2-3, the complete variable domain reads EAGVTQSPTHLIKTRGQQATLRCSPISGHTSVYWYQQALGLGLQFLLWYDEGEERNRGNFPPRFSGRQFPNYSSELNVNALELEDSALYLCASSSDSFTDTQYFGPGTRLTVL.

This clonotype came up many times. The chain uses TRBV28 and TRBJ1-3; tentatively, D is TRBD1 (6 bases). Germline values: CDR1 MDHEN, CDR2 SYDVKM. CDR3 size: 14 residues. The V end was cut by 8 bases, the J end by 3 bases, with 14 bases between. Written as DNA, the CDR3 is TGTGCCAGCCATTCAGGGGTAATTGGAAACACCATATATTTT. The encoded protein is CASHSGVIGNTIYF. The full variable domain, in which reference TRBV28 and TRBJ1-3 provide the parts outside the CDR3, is DVKVTQSSRYLVKRTGEKVFLECVQDMDHENMFWYRQDPGLGLRLIYFSYDVKMKEKGDIPEGYSVSREKKERFSLILESASTNQTSMYLCASHSGVIGNTIYFGEGSWLTVV.

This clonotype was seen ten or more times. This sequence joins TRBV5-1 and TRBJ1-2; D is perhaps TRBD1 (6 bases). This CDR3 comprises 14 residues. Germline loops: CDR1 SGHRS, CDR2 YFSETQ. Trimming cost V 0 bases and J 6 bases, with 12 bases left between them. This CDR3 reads CASSLGGRGDGYTF. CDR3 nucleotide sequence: TGCGCCAGCAGCTTGGGGGGCAGGGGCGATGGCTACACCTTC.

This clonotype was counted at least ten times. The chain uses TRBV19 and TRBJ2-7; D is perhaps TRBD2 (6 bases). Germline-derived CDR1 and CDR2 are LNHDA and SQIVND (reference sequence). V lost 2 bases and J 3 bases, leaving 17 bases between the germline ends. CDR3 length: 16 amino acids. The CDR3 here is CASSIILRGSVYEQYF. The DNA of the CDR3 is TGTGCCAGTAGTATAATTTTACGGGGGAGTGTCTACGAGCAGTACTTC.

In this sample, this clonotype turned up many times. The CDR3 region has the DNA TGCGCCAGCAGCTCACCGTCTAGCGAGCTCTCCTACGAGCAGTACTTC. As protein: CASSSPSSELSYEQYF. The J gene is TRBJ2-7, the V gene TRBV5-1; D is perhaps TRBD2 (6 bases). The length of the CDR3 is 16 residues. Germline CDR1 reads SGHRS; CDR2 reads YFSETQ. V was shortened by 3 bases and J by 0 bases, with 16 bases between the two germline ends.

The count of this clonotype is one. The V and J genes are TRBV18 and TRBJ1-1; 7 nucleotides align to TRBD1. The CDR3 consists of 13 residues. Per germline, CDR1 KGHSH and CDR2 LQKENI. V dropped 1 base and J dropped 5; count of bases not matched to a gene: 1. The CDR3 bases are TGTGCCAGCTCACCACAGGGGGCGACTGAAGCTTTCTTT. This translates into CASSPQGATEAFF.

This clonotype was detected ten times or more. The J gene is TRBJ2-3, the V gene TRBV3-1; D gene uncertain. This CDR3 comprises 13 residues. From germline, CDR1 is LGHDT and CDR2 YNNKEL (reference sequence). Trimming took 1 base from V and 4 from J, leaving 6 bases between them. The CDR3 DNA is TGTGCCAGCAGCCAAGGGGAATCAGATACGCAGTATTTT. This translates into CASSQGESDTQYF.

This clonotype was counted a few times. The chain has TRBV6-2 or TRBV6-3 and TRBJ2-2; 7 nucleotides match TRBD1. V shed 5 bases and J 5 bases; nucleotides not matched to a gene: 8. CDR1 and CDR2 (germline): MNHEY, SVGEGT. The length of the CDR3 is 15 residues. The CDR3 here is CASSESTGWTGELFF. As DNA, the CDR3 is TGTGCCAGCAGTGAGTCGACAGGGTGGACCGGGGAGCTGTTTTTT.

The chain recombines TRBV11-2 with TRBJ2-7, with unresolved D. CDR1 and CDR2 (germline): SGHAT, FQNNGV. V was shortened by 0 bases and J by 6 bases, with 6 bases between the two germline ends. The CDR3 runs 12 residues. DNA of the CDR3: TGTGCCAGCAGCTTAGATCTATCCGAGCAGTACTTC. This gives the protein CASSLDLSEQYF.

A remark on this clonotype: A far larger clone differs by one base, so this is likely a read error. The CDR3 region is CASSLEQLAGADTQYF. The CDR3 DNA reads as TGCGCCAGCAGCTTGGAACAACTAGCAGGGGCAGATACGCAGTATTTT. J is TRBJ2-1 and V is TRBV5-1; D may match TRBD1 or TRBD2 (6 bases each). TRBJ2-3 explains the end of the DNA better; the J call may be wrong. CDR1 and CDR2 (germline): SGHRS, YFSETQ. This CDR3 contains 16 residues.

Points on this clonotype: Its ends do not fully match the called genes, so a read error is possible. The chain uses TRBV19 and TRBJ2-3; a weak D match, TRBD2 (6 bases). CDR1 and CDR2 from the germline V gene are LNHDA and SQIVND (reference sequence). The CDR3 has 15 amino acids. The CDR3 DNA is TGTGCCTGTAGTATAAGCGCGGGATCCACAGATACGCAGTATTTT. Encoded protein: CACSISAGSTDTQYF.

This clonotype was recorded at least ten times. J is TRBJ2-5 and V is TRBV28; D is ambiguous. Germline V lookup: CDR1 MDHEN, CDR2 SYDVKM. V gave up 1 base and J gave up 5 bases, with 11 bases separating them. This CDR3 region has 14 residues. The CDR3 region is CASSLSGRLETQYF. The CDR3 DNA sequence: TGTGCCAGCAGTTTATCCGGGCGCCTCGAGACCCAGTACTTC.

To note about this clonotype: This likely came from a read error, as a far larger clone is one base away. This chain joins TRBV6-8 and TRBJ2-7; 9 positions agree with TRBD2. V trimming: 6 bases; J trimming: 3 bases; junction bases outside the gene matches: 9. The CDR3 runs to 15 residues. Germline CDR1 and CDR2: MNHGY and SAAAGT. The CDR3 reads CASRDLAGCNYEQYF. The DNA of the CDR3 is TGTGCCAGCAGGGACCTAGCGGGGTGTAACTACGAGCAGTACTTC.

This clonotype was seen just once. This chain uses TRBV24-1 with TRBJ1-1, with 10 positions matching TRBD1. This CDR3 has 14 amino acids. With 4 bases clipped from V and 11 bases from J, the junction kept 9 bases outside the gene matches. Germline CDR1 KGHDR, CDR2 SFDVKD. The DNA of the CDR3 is TGTGCCACCAGTGACGCTGGGACAGGGGCTTTCGCTTTCTTT. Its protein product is CATSDAGTGAFAFF.

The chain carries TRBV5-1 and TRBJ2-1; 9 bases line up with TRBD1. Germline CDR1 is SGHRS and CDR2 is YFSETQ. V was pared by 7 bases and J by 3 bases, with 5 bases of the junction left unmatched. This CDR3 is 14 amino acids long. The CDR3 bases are TGCGCCAGCTCGGGACAGGGTCTCTACAATGAGCAGTTCTTC. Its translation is CASSGQGLYNEQFF.

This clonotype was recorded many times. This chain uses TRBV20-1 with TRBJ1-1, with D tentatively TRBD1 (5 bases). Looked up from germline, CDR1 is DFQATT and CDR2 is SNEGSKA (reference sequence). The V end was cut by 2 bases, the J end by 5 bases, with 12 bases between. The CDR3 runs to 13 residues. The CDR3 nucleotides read TGCAGTGCTAGACGGACCGAGGGGACTGAAGCTTTCTTT. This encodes CSARRTEGTEAFF.

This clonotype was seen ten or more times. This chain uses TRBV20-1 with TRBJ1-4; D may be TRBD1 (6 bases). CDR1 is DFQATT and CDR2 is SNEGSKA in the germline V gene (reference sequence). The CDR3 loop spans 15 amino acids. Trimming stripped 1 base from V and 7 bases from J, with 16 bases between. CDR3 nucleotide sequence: TGCAGTGCTAGAGCAATGACAGGCCCCGGTGAAAAACTGTTTTTT. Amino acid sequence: CSARAMTGPGEKLFF.

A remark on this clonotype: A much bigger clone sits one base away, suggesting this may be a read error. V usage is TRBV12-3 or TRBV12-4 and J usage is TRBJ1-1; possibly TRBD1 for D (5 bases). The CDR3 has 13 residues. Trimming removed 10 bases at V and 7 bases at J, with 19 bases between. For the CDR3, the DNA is TGTGCCATCAGGGCAACATCGGGGGGTGAAGCTTTCTTT. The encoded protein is CAIRATSGGEAFF.

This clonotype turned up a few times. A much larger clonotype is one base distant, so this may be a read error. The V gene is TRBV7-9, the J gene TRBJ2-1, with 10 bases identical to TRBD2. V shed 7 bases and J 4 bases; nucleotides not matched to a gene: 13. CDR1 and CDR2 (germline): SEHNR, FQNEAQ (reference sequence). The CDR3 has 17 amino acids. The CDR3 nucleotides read TGTGCCAGCAACTACTTTCCAAGGACTAGCGGTTACAATGAGCAGTTCTTC. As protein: CASNYFPRTSGYNEQFF.

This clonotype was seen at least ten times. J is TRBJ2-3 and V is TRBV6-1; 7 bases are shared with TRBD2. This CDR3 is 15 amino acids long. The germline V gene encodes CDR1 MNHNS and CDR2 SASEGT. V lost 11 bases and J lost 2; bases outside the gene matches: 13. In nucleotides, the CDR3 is TGTGCCTCCCGCGGCGCAAGCGGGGTCACAGATACGCAGTATTTT. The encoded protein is CASRGASGVTDTQYF.

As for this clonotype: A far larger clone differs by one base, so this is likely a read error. CDR3 nucleotide sequence: TGTGCCAGCAGCCGGGGGGGTGCCTATTGCTACACCTTC. Translated: CASSRGGAYCYTF. V is TRBV7-8 and J is TRBJ1-2; the D gene is possibly TRBD1 (5 bases). Germline V gene lookup returns CDR1 SGHVS and CDR2 FQNEAQ. CDR3 length equals 13 residues.

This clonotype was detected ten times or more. The CDR3 sequence is CASRTDGYEQYF. The CDR3 DNA is TGTGCCAGCAGGACCGATGGCTACGAGCAGTACTTC. The genes are TRBV12-3 or TRBV12-4 and TRBJ2-7, with D hard to call. Trimming took 6 bases from V and 3 from J, leaving 9 bases between them. The CDR3 is 12 residues long.